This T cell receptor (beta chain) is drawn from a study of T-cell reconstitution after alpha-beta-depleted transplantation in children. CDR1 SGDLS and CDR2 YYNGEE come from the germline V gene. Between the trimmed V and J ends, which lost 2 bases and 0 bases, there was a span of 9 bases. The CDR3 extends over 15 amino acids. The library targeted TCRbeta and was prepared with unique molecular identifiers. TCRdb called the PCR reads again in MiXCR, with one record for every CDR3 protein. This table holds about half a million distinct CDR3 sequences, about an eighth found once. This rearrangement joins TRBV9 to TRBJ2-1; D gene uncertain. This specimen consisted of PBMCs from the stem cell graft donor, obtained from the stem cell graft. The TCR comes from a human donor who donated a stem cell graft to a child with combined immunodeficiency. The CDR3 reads CASSVTGSSYNEQFF. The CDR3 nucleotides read TGTGCCAGCAGCGTTACCGGAAGCTCCTACAATGAGCAGTTCTTC.